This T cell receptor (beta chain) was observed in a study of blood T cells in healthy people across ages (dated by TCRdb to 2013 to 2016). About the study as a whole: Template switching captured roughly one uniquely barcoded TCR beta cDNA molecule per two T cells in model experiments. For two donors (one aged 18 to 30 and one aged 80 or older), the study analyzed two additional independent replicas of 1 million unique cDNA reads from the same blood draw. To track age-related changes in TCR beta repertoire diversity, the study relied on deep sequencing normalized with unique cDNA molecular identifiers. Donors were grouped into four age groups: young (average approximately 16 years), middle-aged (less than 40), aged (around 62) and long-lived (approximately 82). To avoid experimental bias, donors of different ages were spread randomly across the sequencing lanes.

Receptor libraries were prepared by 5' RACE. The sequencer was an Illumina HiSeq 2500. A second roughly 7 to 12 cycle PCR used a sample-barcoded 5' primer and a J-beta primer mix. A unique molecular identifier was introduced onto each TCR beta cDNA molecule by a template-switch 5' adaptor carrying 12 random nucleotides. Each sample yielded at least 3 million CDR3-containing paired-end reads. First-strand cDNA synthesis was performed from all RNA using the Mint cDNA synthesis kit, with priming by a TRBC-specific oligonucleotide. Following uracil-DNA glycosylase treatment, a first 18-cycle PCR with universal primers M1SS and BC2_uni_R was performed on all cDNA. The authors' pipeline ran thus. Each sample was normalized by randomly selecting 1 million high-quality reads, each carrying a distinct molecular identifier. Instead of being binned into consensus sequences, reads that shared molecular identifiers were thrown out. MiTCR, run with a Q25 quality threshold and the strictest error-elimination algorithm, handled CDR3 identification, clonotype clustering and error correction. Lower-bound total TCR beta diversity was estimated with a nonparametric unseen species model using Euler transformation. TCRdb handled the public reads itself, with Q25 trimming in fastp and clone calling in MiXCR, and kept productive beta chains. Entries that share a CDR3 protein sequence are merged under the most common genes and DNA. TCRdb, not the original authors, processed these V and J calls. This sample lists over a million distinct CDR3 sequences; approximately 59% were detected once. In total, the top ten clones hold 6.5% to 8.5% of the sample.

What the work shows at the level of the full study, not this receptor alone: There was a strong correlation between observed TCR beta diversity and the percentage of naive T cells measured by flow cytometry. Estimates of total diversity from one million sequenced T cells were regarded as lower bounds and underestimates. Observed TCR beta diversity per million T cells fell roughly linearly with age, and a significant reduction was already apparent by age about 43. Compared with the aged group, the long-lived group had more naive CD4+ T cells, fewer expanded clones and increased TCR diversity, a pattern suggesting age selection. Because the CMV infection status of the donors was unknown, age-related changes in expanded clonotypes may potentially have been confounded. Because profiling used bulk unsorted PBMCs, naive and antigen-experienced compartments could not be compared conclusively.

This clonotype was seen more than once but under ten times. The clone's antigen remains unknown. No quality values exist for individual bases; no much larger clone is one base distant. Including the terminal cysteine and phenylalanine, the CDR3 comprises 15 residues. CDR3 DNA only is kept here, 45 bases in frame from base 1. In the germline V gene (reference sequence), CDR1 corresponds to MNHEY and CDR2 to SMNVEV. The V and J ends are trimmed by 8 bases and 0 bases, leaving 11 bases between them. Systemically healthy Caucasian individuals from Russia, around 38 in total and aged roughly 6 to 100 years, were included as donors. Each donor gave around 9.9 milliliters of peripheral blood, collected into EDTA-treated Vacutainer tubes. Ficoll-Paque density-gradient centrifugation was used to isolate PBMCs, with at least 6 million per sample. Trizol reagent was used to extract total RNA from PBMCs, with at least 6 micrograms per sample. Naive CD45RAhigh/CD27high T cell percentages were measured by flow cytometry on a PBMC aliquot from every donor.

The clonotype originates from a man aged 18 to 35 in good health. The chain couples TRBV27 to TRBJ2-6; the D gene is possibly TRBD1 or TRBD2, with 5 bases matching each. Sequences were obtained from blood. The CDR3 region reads CASGGRHSGANVLTF. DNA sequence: TGTGCCAGCGGGGGACGGCACTCTGGGGCCAACGTCCTGACTTTC.